What follows are 5 T cell receptor beta chains derived from one specimen sequenced in a study of blood T cell repertoires in COVID-19. Clones were read by immunoSEQ multiplex PCR, and TCRdb kept only the in-frame ones, dropping some. The sample carries around 63,000 clones, approximately 90% recorded once. The source material was peripheral blood. Receptor source: a woman aged 60-70 years with acute or convalescent COVID-19.

The count of this clone is one. The chain links TRBV6-6 to TRBJ1-2; possible D gene TRBD1, 5 bases. V lost 7 bases to trimming and J lost 5 bases, with 17 bases between them. Germline V lookup: CDR1 MNHNY, CDR2 SVGAGI (reference sequence). CDR3 length: 14 residues. CDR3 residues: CASTSDITGYGYTF. CDR3 DNA: TGTGCCAGCACCTCGGACATCACTGGGTATGGCTACACCTTC.

J is TRBJ2-5 and V is TRBV5-5; 7 positions match TRBD1. Looked up from germline, CDR1 is SGHKS and CDR2 is YYEKEE (reference sequence). The ends lost 0 bases at V and 0 bases at J; junction bases unmatched: 5. The CDR3 consists of 16 residues. CDR3 residues: CASSLGITGDQETQYF. In nucleotides, the CDR3 is TGTGCCAGCAGCTTGGGGATAACAGGGGACCAAGAGACCCAGTACTTC.

The rearrangement joins TRBV2 to TRBJ1-3; D is uncertain. Germline CDR1 SNHLY, CDR2 FYNNEI. CDR3 length: 13 amino acids. V was trimmed by 5 bases and J by 0 bases, leaving 5 bases between them. CDR3: CASSSNSGNTIYF. The CDR3, as DNA: TGTGCCAGCAGTTCTAACTCTGGAAACACCATATATTTT.

The gene calls are TRBV10-2 and TRBJ2-7, with 7 bases fitting TRBD1. This CDR3 has 14 amino acids. Unmatched junction bases numbered 8, after V lost 5 bases and J lost 4 bases. Per the germline V gene, CDR1 is WSHSY and CDR2 is SAAADI. The CDR3 is CASSPVDRAYEQYV. The CDR3 nucleotides read TGCGCCAGCAGTCCTGTCGACAGGGCATACGAGCAGTACGTC.

CDR3 in amino acids: CASSRRQGADTGELFF. The CDR3 coding sequence is TGCGCCAGCAGCAGGCGACAGGGGGCAGACACCGGGGAGCTGTTTTTT. The chain couples TRBV5-1 to TRBJ2-2, with 10 bases identical to TRBD1. V trimming: 4 bases; J trimming: 3 bases; junction bases outside the gene matches: 6. In germline, CDR1 is SGHRS, CDR2 YFSETQ. CDR3 length: 16 amino acids.